Listed here is a single TCR beta chain. What it binds is not known. Mismatch with germline at one junction end may stem from a read error. Regions amplified from RNA transcripts were the TCR beta CDR3 regions. HTBI primers were used for first-round RT-PCR of the TCR CDR3. TCRdb itself ran the multiplex PCR reads through MiXCR, one entry per CDR3 protein. Among some 380,000 distinct CDR3 sequences listed, 13% were seen once. These data originate in a study of T cells in Graves' hyperthyroidism and ophthalmopathy. The overall study: Pretreatment peripheral blood was obtained at initial diagnosis.

Notes on the study in general: Stable hyperthyroidism was told apart from ophthalmopathy by a model built on 13 V-J features. Most thyroid clonotypes expanded above 0.001 were also detected in blood.

The CDR3 is made up of 16 amino acids. The germline CDR1 and CDR2 sequences are DFQATT and SNEGSKA (reference sequence). Hyperthyroidism was newly diagnosed in patients aged 18 to 65 (duration under 2 months). This chain joins TRBV20-1 and TRBJ2-5; 10 bases are shared with TRBD2. The TCR originated in a man under 40 with Graves' hyperthyroidism that later progressed to Graves' ophthalmopathy. The material sequenced was blood. The CDR3 reads CSARDFLAGDQETRYF. CDR3 bases: TGCAGTGCTAGAGATTTCCTAGCGGGAGACCAAGAGACCCGGTACTTC.